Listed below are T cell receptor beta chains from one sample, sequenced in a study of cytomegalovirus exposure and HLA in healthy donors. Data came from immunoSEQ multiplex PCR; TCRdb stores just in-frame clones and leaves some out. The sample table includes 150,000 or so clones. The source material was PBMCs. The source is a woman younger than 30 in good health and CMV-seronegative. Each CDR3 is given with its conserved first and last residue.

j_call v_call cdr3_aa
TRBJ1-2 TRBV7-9 CASSPVWSGYGYTF
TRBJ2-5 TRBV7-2 CASSLVLAETQYF
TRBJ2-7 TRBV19 CASSNQATTDYEQYF
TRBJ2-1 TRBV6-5 CASRLGGGNEQFF
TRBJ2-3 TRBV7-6 CASSSSAGDSLTDTQYF
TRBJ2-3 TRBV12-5 CASASGDFSTDTQYF
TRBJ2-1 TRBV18 CASSPTESPYNEQFF
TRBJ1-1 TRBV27 CASSLGQGVRTTEAFF
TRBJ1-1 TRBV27 CASSLYWPGQALNTEAFF
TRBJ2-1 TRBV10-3 CAISATDSSYNEQFF
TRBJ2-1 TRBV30 CAWARGYRNNEQFF
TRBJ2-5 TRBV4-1 CASSQETTREVQETQYF
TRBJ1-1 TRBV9 CASSPRTGVTEAFF
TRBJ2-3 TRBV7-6 CASSSRPISTDTQYF
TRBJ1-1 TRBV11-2 CASSSTEYTEAFF
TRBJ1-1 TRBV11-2 CASSFSGGTEAFF